This entry concerns a single TCR beta chain. TCRdb's table, derived via immunoSEQ multiplex PCR, lists solely in-frame clones and lacks some. The sample carries under 150,000 clones, approximately 84% recorded once. The data belong to a study of blood T cell repertoires in COVID-19. The wider study: There were acute and convalescent COVID-19 samples, and they came from the United States, Italy and Spain. The analysed material was cDNA or gDNA that came from T cells, B-cell-depleted T cells, or PBMCs.

This CDR3 contains 16 residues. Looked up from germline, CDR1 is LNHDA and CDR2 is SQIVND (reference sequence). The V and J ends lost 5 bases and 6 bases, in that order; junction bases with no gene match: 10. This receptor was taken from a man aged 55 to 70 with acute or convalescent COVID-19. Material for sequencing was peripheral blood. This sequence joins TRBV19 and TRBJ2-3; TRBD2 agrees at 11 bases. This CDR3 reads CASSVTGLADRDTQYF. The CDR3 bases are TGTGCCAGTAGTGTCACGGGACTAGCGGATAGGGATACGCAGTATTTT.